This entry describes one T cell receptor (beta chain). This sample was taken from a study of patients and donors after allogeneic stem cell transplantation. This CDR3 is built from 14 residues. Germline CDR1 reads LNHNV; CDR2 reads YYDKDF (reference sequence). V trimming: 8 bases; J trimming: 8 bases; junction bases outside the gene matches: 11. MiXCR was run by TCRdb on the RT-PCR reads, yielding one entry per CDR3 protein. The data show hundreds of thousands of distinct CDR3 sequences, 16% seen once. This sequence was found in a human donor who was either an allogeneic HSCT recipient or a stem cell or donor lymphocyte infusion donor (not recorded which). It is not recorded whose cells these are; they may come from a transplant donor. This chain uses TRBV15 with TRBJ2-1, with 8 bases lining up with TRBD2. Specimen: blood, either unsorted or a sorted T cell fraction (not recorded which). The CDR3 loop is CATREGGPVYEQFF. The CDR3 DNA reads as TGTGCCACCCGGGAGGGAGGGCCGGTCTATGAGCAGTTCTTC. The whole variable domain, filled in from reference TRBV15 and TRBJ2-1, reads DAMVIQNPRYQVTQFGKPVTLSCSQTLNHNVMYWYQQKSSQAPKLLFHYYDKDFNNEADTPDNFQSRRPNTSFCFLDIRSPGLGDTAMYLCATREGGPVYEQFFGPGTRLTVL.